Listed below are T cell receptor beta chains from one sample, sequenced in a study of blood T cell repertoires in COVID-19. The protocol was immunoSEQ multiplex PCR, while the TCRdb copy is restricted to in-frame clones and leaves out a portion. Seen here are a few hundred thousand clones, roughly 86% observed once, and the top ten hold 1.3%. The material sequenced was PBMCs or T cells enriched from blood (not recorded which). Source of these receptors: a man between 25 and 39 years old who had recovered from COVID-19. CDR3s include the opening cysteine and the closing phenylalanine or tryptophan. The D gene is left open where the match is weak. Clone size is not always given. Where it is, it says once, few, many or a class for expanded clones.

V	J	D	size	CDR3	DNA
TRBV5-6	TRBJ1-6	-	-	CASSLSARSSYNSPLHF	TGTGCCAGCAGCCTTAGCGCTAGGAGCTCCTATAATTCACCCCTCCACTTT
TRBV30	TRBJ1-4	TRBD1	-	CAWRTGQGVEKLFF	TGTGCCTGGAGGACGGGGCAGGGGGTCGAAAAACTGTTTTTT
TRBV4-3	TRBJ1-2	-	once	CASSQDMGEGPYGYTF	TGCGCCAGCAGCCAAGATATGGGGGAGGGGCCGTATGGCTACACCTTC
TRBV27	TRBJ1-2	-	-	CASSPVVSSGYTF	TGTGCCAGCAGTCCAGTGGTCTCTAGTGGCTACACCTTC
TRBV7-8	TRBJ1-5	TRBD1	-	CASSTQTGLGNQPQHF	TGTGCCAGCAGCACCCAGACAGGGTTAGGCAATCAGCCCCAGCATTTT
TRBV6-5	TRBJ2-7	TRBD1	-	CASSYGPGTGGGQQYF	TGTGCCAGCAGTTACGGCCCCGGGACAGGGGGCGGTCAGCAGTACTTC
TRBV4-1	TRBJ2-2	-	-	CASSQARDTGELFF	TGCGCCAGCAGCCAAGCGAGGGACACCGGGGAGCTGTTTTTT
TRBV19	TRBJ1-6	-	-	CASKRDSLNSPLHF	TGTGCCAGTAAACGAGACAGTCTTAATTCACCCCTCCACTTT
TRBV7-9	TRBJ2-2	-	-	CASSVSGPGELFF	TGTGCCAGCAGCGTGTCAGGCCCCGGGGAGCTGTTTTTT
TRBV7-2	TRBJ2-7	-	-	CASSLDFYEQYF	TGTGCCAGCAGCTTAGACTTCTACGAGCAGTACTTC
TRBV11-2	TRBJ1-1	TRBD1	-	CASSPQGGVTEAFF	TGTGCCAGCAGCCCCCAGGGGGGTGTTACTGAAGCTTTCTTT
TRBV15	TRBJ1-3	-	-	CATSRDGGSSGNTIYF	TGTGCCACCAGCAGAGATGGAGGGAGCTCTGGAAACACCATATATTTT
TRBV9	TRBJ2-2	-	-	CASSVGVGANTGELFF	TGTGCCAGCAGCGTAGGCGTCGGGGCGAACACCGGGGAGCTGTTTTTT
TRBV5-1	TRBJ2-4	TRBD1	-	CASSPDRFGIQYF	TGCGCCAGCAGCCCGGACAGGTTTGGAATTCAGTACTTC
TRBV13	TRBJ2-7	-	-	CASSLGGRTSYEQYF	TGTGCCAGCAGCTTAGGCGGGAGAACCTCCTACGAGCAGTACTTC
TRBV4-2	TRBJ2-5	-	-	CASSQDLGPQETQYF	TGTGCCAGCAGCCAAGATCTGGGGCCGCAAGAGACCCAGTACTTC